One sample yielded the 20 T cell receptor beta chains listed below, sequenced in a study of patients and donors after allogeneic stem cell transplantation. TCRdb reanalysed the RT-PCR reads using MiXCR and keeps one entry per CDR3 protein. The table shows hundreds of thousands of distinct CDR3 sequences, with around 40% occurring only once. Sequences were obtained from blood, either unsorted or a sorted T cell fraction (not recorded which). The receptors originated from a human donor who was either an allogeneic HSCT recipient or a stem cell or donor lymphocyte infusion donor (not recorded which). It is not recorded whose cells these are; they may come from a transplant donor.

The gene calls are TRBV5-8 and TRBJ1-1, with TRBD1 as a possible D gene (5 bases). Germline assignment: CDR1 SGHTS and CDR2 YDEGEE. V lost 4 bases, J lost 3 bases, and 13 bases lay in between. There are 14 residues in the CDR3. CDR3 DNA: TGTGCCAGCAGCCACAGGAACCGGGACACTGAAGCTTTCTTT. Protein product: CASSHRNRDTEAFF.

This clonotype was detected only a few times. CDR3 region: CATSRSEETQYF. The CDR3 DNA sequence: TGTGCCACCAGCAGGTCAGAGGAGACCCAGTACTTC. V usage is TRBV15 and J usage is TRBJ2-5, with D uncertain. The CDR3 has 12 amino acids. Trimming removed 3 bases at V and 5 bases at J, with 7 bases between. In germline, CDR1 is LNHNV, CDR2 YYDKDF (reference sequence).

The rearrangement uses TRBV4-1 and TRBJ2-1; D is undetermined. V gave up 0 bases and J gave up 2 bases, with 8 bases separating them. CDR3 length: 15 amino acids. Germline assignment: CDR1 MGHRA and CDR2 YSYEKL. CDR3 DNA: TGCGCCAGCAGCCAAGATCAGATCACCTACAATGAGCAGTTCTTC. Amino acids: CASSQDQITYNEQFF.

V gene TRBV9 combines with J gene TRBJ2-5, with 8 bases lining up with TRBD2. V lost 0 bases, J lost 1 base, and 2 bases stayed unmatched. From germline, CDR1 is SGDLS and CDR2 YYNGEE. The CDR3 covers 15 residues. The CDR3 protein is CASSVDSGVQETQYF. The CDR3 DNA reads TGTGCCAGCAGCGTAGATAGCGGGGTCCAAGAGACCCAGTACTTC.

This clonotype was recorded a few times. The chain couples TRBV7-2 to TRBJ1-2; 8 positions match TRBD1. Germline values: CDR1 SGHTA, CDR2 FQGNSA. The CDR3 sequence is 14 residues long. Germline trimming cut 1 base from V and 8 bases from J; bases unmatched to any gene: 6. The CDR3 region has the DNA TGTGCCAGCAGCTTAGAAGACAGGGGAGGAGGCTACACCTTC. Protein product: CASSLEDRGGGYTF.

The chain uses TRBV27 and TRBJ2-7; a weak D match, TRBD2 (6 bases). This CDR3 contains 18 residues. The ends were cut back, 7 bases at V and 3 bases at J, with 28 bases in the middle. Germline V lookup: CDR1 MNHEY, CDR2 SMNVEV (reference sequence). The CDR3 reads CASTPAGFPYRGFYEQYF. Here the CDR3 DNA reads TGTGCCAGCACCCCGGCGGGGTTTCCGTACCGGGGGTTCTACGAGCAGTACTTC.

J is TRBJ1-4 and V is TRBV20-1; D unresolved. Trimming removed 6 bases at V and 3 bases at J, with 11 bases between. The CDR3 has 13 amino acids. From germline, CDR1 is DFQATT and CDR2 SNEGSKA (reference sequence). CDR3 in amino acids: CSAEDSSNEKLFF. In nucleotides, the CDR3 is TGCAGTGCAGAGGATAGCTCTAATGAAAAACTGTTTTTT.

The gene calls are TRBV5-1 and TRBJ2-7, with D perhaps given as TRBD1 or TRBD2 (6 bases each). The CDR3 loop spans 14 amino acids. V was cut by 7 bases and J by 0 bases, with 14 bases left in between. Germline V lookup: CDR1 SGHRS, CDR2 YFSETQ. The CDR3 loop is CASSLPGASYEQYF. CDR3 DNA: TGCGCCAGCTCCCTCCCGGGGGCCTCCTACGAGCAGTACTTC.

J is TRBJ2-3 and V is TRBV12-3 or TRBV12-4; 11 positions match TRBD2. CDR3 length: 19 residues. Unmatched junction bases numbered 14, after V lost 5 bases and J lost 1 base. This CDR3 reads CASSAFSSGGPEGTDTQYF. CDR3 nucleotide sequence: TGTGCCAGCAGTGCCTTCTCTAGCGGGGGGCCCGAGGGCACAGATACGCAGTATTTT.

This clonotype was detected only once. The CDR3 here is CASSKAPFGGLTDTQYF. The CDR3 DNA is TGTGCCAGCAGCAAAGCCCCCTTTGGGGGCCTCACAGATACGCAGTATTTT. The V call is TRBV6-2 or TRBV6-3, the J call TRBJ2-3; perhaps TRBD1 as D (6 bases). This CDR3 spans 17 amino acids. Per the germline V gene, CDR1 is MNHEY and CDR2 is SVGEGT. Trimming pared 6 bases from V and 2 bases from J, leaving 21 bases between.

In DNA, the CDR3 is TGTGCCAGCAGCCCCCGGGTGACAGGCGCTCTGCCGAACACCGGGGAGCTGTTTTTT. Translating it yields CASSPRVTGALPNTGELFF. The gene calls are TRBV7-2 and TRBJ2-2; D possibly corresponds to TRBD1 (6 bases). Germline loops: CDR1 SGHTA, CDR2 FQGNSA. This CDR3 is 19 amino acids long. Trimming cost V 5 bases and J 0 bases, with 22 bases left between them.

This chain uses TRBV4-1 with TRBJ1-6; D gene unclear. The CDR3 has 17 residues. The ends were cut back, 3 bases at V and 0 bases at J, with 12 bases in the middle. CDR1 is MGHRA and CDR2 is YSYEKL in the germline V gene. The CDR3 nucleotides read TGCGCCAGCAGCCAGGAATCGTCGAGCTCCTATAATTCACCCCTCCACTTT. It is translated as CASSQESSSSYNSPLHF.

J is TRBJ2-2 and V is TRBV28; tentative D call: TRBD1 (6 bases). The V gene's germline CDR1 is MDHEN and CDR2 SYDVKM. V was shortened by 5 bases and J by 4 bases, with 11 bases between the two germline ends. The CDR3 loop spans 14 amino acids. CDR3 DNA: TGTGCCAGCAGTGAGGACAGACTCACCGGGGAGCTGTTTTTT. Translating gives CASSEDRLTGELFF.

This clonotype occurred a few times. The chain joins TRBV11-2 to TRBJ1-2; 7 nucleotides align to TRBD1. Germline CDR1 and CDR2: SGHAT and FQNNGV. Trimming removed 2 bases from V and 8 bases from J; junction bases left unmatched: 5. The CDR3 has 13 amino acids. CDR3 sequence: CASSLKGARGYTF. The CDR3 DNA is TGTGCCAGCAGCTTAAAGGGGGCGCGAGGCTACACCTTC.

The sample holds a few counts of this clonotype. V usage is TRBV7-2 and J usage is TRBJ1-4; D is uncertain. Trimming shortened V by 2 bases and J by 4 bases, and 8 bases separated the two germline ends. Germline CDR1 and CDR2: SGHTA and FQGNSA. This CDR3 has 14 amino acids. CDR3 sequence (DNA): TGTGCCAGCAGCTTATCATTTGGTAATGAAAAACTGTTTTTT. It translates to CASSLSFGNEKLFF.

This clonotype occurred a few times. The chain is built from TRBV28 and TRBJ2-7; D not certain. With 4 bases removed from V and 3 bases from J, the gap between germline ends came to 13 bases. The CDR3 covers 14 residues. Germline V gene sequence: CDR1 MDHEN, CDR2 SYDVKM. CDR3 sequence reads: CASSSAGSGYEQYF. For the CDR3, the DNA is TGTGCCAGCAGTTCGGCAGGTTCCGGCTACGAGCAGTACTTC.

The chain employs TRBV20-1 and TRBJ1-1; D is uncertain. The CDR3 runs to 13 residues. The V and J ends lost 5 bases and 0 bases respectively, with 10 bases between them. CDR1 is DFQATT, CDR2 SNEGSKA, per germline (reference sequence). The CDR3 sequence is CSAQTVMNTEAFF. The CDR3 region has the DNA TGCAGTGCTCAGACTGTAATGAACACTGAAGCTTTCTTT.

This chain links TRBV7-8 with TRBJ2-6; D unclear. Germline assignment: CDR1 SGHVS and CDR2 FQNEAQ. The V end lost 3 bases, the J end lost 1 base, and 4 bases lay between the germline ends. The CDR3 has 14 amino acids. The CDR3 loop is CASSFFSGANVLTF. CDR3 DNA: TGTGCCAGCAGCTTCTTTTCTGGGGCCAACGTCCTGACTTTC.

The genes are TRBV12-3 or TRBV12-4 and TRBJ2-7; 8 bases map to TRBD1. The V segment lost 6 bases and the J segment 2 bases; nucleotides outside the gene matches: 9. This CDR3 comprises 15 residues. CDR3 sequence reads: CASSKTGGLAYEQYF. DNA for the CDR3: TGTGCCAGCAGCAAAACAGGGGGATTGGCCTACGAGCAGTACTTC.

The chain joins TRBV7-2 to TRBJ1-1; 8 positions agree with TRBD1. This CDR3 region has 15 residues. With 1 base clipped from V and 11 bases from J, the junction kept 12 bases outside the gene matches. Per germline, CDR1 SGHTA and CDR2 FQGNSA. For the CDR3, the DNA is TGTGCCAGCAGCTTAGTCGGGACAGGCACCCAGTCGGCTTTCTTT. The encoded protein is CASSLVGTGTQSAFF.